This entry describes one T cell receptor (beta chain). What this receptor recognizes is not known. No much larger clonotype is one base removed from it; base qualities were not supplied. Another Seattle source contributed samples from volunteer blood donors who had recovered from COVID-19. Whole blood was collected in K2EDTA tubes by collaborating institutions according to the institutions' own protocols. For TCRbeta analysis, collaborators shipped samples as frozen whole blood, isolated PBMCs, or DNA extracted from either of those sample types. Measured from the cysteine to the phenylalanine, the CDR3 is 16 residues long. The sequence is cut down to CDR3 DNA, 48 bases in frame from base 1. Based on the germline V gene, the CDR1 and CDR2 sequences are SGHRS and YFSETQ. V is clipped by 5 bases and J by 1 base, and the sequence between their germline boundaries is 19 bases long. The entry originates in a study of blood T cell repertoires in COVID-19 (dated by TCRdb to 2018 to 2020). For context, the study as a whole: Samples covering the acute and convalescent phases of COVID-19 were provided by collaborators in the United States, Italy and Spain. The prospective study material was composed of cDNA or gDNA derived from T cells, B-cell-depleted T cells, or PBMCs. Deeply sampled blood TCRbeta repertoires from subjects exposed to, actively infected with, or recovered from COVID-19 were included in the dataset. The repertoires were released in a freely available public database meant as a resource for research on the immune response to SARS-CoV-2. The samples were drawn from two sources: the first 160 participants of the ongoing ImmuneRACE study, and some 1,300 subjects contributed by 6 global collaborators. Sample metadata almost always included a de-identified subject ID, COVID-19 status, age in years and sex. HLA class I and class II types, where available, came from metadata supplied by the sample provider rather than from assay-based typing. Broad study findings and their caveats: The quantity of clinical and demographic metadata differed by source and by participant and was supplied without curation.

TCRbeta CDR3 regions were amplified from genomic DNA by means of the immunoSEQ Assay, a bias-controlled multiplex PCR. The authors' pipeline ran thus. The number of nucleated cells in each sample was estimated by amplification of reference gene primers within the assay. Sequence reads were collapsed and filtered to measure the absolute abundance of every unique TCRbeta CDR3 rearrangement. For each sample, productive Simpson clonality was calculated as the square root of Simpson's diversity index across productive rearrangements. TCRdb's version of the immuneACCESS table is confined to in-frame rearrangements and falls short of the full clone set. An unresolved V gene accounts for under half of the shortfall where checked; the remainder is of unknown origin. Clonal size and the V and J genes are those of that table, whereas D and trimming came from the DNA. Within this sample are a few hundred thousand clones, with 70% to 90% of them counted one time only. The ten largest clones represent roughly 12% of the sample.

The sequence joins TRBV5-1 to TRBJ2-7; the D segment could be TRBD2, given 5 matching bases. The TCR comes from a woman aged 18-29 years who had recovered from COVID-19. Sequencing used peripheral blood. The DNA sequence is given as TGCGCCAGCAGACGCCGGACTCCTACCCGATCCTACGAGCAGTACTTC. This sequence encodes CASRRRTPTRSYEQYF.